Following are 20 T cell receptor beta chains from one sample sequenced in a study of regulatory T cells in long-lasting Graves disease (dated by TCRdb to the early 2020s). What this sample's time point label stands for: newly diagnosed GD, antithyroid drugs for less than 3 months. For both TCR sequencing and RNA sequencing, RNA was extracted from PBMCs using TRIzol. Receptors were amplified or captured by multiplex PCR. Sequencing was performed on an Illumina HiSeq 4000. TCR beta libraries were built with iRepertoire HTBI primers and Arm-PCR amplification of CDR3 regions. TCRdb reran the public reads through fastp at Q25 and MiXCR, keeping productive beta chains. CDR3 protein duplicates are merged, each entry listing the most common genes and DNA. The sample table holds around 460,000 distinct CDR3 sequences, of which around 15% were seen once. The biggest ten clones account for approximately 17% of the sample.

The same data also went into a second study, on T cells in Graves' hyperthyroidism and ophthalmopathy.

This specimen was peripheral blood mononuclear cells (PBMCs), taken at new diagnosis, from a patient treated with antithyroid drugs. The receptors were gathered from a woman aged 45-59 years with Graves disease. Donor details come from another sample of the same person, matched by shared clones.

As concerns this clonotype: A read error may explain this, as a much larger clone is one base away. The chain uses TRBV5-1 and TRBJ2-5; 7 positions agree with TRBD1. V trimming: 0 bases; J trimming: 3 bases; junction bases outside the gene matches: 5. Germline CDR1 reads SGHRS; CDR2 reads YFSETQ. This CDR3 region has 15 residues. In DNA, the CDR3 is TGCGCCAGCAGCTTGGTCGGGACAGAAGAAGAGACCCAGTACTTC. Its translation: CASSLVGTEEETQYF.

This clonotype appeared many times. V and J are TRBV12-3 or TRBV12-4 and TRBJ2-1; 8 bases align to TRBD1. The trim removed 3 bases at V and 8 bases at J, leaving 9 bases unmatched. The CDR3 consists of 15 residues. Here the CDR3 DNA reads TGTGCCAGCAGTTTCGGTGGGGCAGGGGGCGATGAGCAGTTCTTC. This gives the protein CASSFGGAGGDEQFF.

There are many counts of this clonotype. The CDR3 bases are TGTGCCAGCAGTTTGATTAGACAGGGTATGAGCACAGATACGCAGTATTTT. The encoded protein is CASSLIRQGMSTDTQYF. The chain couples TRBV12-3 or TRBV12-4 to TRBJ2-3; 7 bases line up with TRBD1. This CDR3 contains 17 residues. The V segment lost 3 bases and the J segment 0 bases; nucleotides outside the gene matches: 9.

This clonotype was seen a few times. This clone may be a read error of a much larger clone one base away. The chain joins TRBV28 to TRBJ1-5, with 7 bases lining up with TRBD1. From germline, CDR1 is MDHEN and CDR2 SYDVKM. This CDR3 comprises 15 residues. The CDR3 DNA reads TGTGCCAGCAGTGGGGGGGACAGCAGCAGTCAGCCCCAGCATTTT. Protein: CASSGGDSSSQPQHF.

The sample holds many counts of this clonotype. This chain joins TRBV28 and TRBJ1-2, with 8 nucleotides matching TRBD1. CDR3 size: 15 residues. Trimming cost V 10 bases and J 4 bases; bases outside gene matches: 14. Germline V gene data show CDR1 as MDHEN and CDR2 as SYDVKM. The chain's CDR3 is CATKPFPGQAYGYTF. The CDR3 DNA is TGTGCCACCAAACCCTTCCCGGGACAGGCCTATGGCTACACCTTC.

Regarding this clonotype: A much larger clone differs from this one at a single base, so this may be a read error. The chain carries TRBV12-3 or TRBV12-4 and TRBJ1-1; TRBD1 might be the D (6 bases). The CDR3 loop spans 12 amino acids. CDR3 sequence reads: CASRAGVGEALF. DNA of the CDR3: TGTGCCAGCAGAGCAGGGGTTGGTGAAGCTCTCTTT.

The chain couples TRBV19 to TRBJ1-5; 12 bases match TRBD1. The junction had 7 bases not matched to a gene; V was cut back by 3 bases and J by 7 bases. The CDR3 totals 16 residues. Germline assignment: CDR1 LNHDA and CDR2 SQIVND (reference sequence). The CDR3 here is CASSIRGTGGGQPQHF. CDR3 coding DNA: TGTGCCAGTAGTATCCGCGGGACAGGGGGCGGGCAGCCCCAGCATTTT. Full variable domain (outside the CDR3, taken from reference TRBV19 and TRBJ1-5): DGGITQSPKYLFRKEGQNVTLSCEQNLNHDAMYWYRQDPGQGLRLIYYSQIVNDFQKGDIAEGYSVSREKKESFPLTVTSAQKNPTAFYLCASSIRGTGGGQPQHFGDGTRLSIL.

Ten or more counts support this clonotype. V and J are TRBV5-1 and TRBJ2-1; TRBD1 or TRBD2 may be the D gene (5 bases each). V shed 4 bases and J shed 4 bases, with 15 bases lying between them. This CDR3 contains 15 residues. In germline, CDR1 is SGHRS, CDR2 YFSETQ. The CDR3 DNA is TGCGCCAGCAGCCCCGGGGCGGCCAGGTACAATGAGCAGTTCTTC. It yields the protein CASSPGAARYNEQFF.

This clonotype was seen more than once but under ten times. This chain uses TRBV29-1 with TRBJ2-3, with 8 nucleotides matching TRBD1. In germline, CDR1 is SQVTM, CDR2 ANQGSEA. CDR3 size: 12 residues. V dropped 7 bases and J dropped 4; count of bases not matched to a gene: 4. Here the CDR3 reads CSGSQGADTQYF. The CDR3 DNA is TGCAGCGGCTCACAGGGGGCAGATACGCAGTATTTT.

This clonotype came up a few times. This may come from a read error, since a much larger clone is one base off. V gene TRBV7-9 combines with J gene TRBJ2-7; 7 bases match TRBD2. The CDR3 has 14 amino acids. Germline V lookup: CDR1 SEHNR, CDR2 FQNEAQ (reference sequence). V was pared by 5 bases and J by 2 bases, with 6 bases of the junction left unmatched. The CDR3 spells CASSLLADPYEQYF. CDR3 in DNA: TGTGCCAGCAGCCTCCTAGCGGACCCCTACGAGCAGTACTTC.

As concerns this clonotype: A single base separates this from a much larger clone, so it may be a read error. The V and J genes are TRBV2 and TRBJ2-7; 7 bases align to TRBD1. With 6 bases clipped from V and 4 bases from J, the junction kept 15 bases outside the gene matches. The V gene's germline CDR1 is SNHLY and CDR2 FYNNEI. The CDR3 extends over 16 amino acids. The chain's CDR3 is CASRREGGRHPYEQYF. The CDR3 DNA reads TGTGCCAGCAGGAGGGAAGGGGGCCGCCACCCTTACGAGCAGTACTTC.

This clonotype has just a few counts. The chain links TRBV3-1 to TRBJ2-7; D is ambiguous. The CDR3 has 15 amino acids. From germline, CDR1 is LGHDT and CDR2 YNNKEL (reference sequence). The V gene lost 0 bases and the J gene lost 0 bases, with 9 bases spanning the gap. The chain's CDR3 is CASSQDLTDSYEQYF. CDR3 in DNA: TGTGCCAGCAGCCAAGATCTTACGGACTCCTACGAGCAGTACTTC.

This clonotype was found many times. J is TRBJ2-7 and V is TRBV6-2 or TRBV6-3; tentative D call: TRBD2 (5 bases). The V gene's germline CDR1 is MNHEY and CDR2 SVGEGT. This CDR3 is 11 amino acids long. Trimming pared 7 bases from V and 9 bases from J, leaving 13 bases between. CDR3: CASTGWEGQYF. CDR3 DNA sequence: TGTGCCAGCACGGGGTGGGAAGGGCAGTACTTC.

In this sample, this clonotype turned up many times. This rearrangement joins TRBV6-2 or TRBV6-3 to TRBJ2-7; 11 nucleotides line up with TRBD2. The CDR3 totals 17 residues. V trimming: 6 bases; J trimming: 0 bases; junction bases outside the gene matches: 10. The germline V gene encodes CDR1 MNHEY and CDR2 SVGEGT. DNA of the CDR3: TGTGCCAGCAGGCCAACTAGCGGGAGTTCCCTCTCCTACGAGCAGTACTTC. Its protein is CASRPTSGSSLSYEQYF.

Ten or more counts support this clonotype. The chain couples TRBV28 to TRBJ1-6; TRBD1 matches at 10 bases. CDR1 is MDHEN and CDR2 is SYDVKM in the germline V gene. The CDR3 sequence is 16 residues long. V was clipped by 5 bases and J by 5 bases; unmatched bases: 6. The CDR3 protein is CASSGMDRGDNSPLHF. Written as DNA, the CDR3 is TGTGCCAGCAGTGGAATGGACAGGGGGGATAATTCACCCCTCCACTTT. Complete variable domain (other parts from reference TRBV28 and TRBJ1-6): DVKVTQSSRYLVKRTGEKVFLECVQDMDHENMFWYRQDPGLGLRLIYFSYDVKMKEKGDIPEGYSVSREKKERFSLILESASTNQTSMYLCASSGMDRGDNSPLHFGNGTRLTVT.

This clonotype has a single count. This may come from a read error, since a much larger clone is one base off. The chain links TRBV12-3 or TRBV12-4 to TRBJ1-5, with D unresolved. The CDR3 is made up of 13 amino acids. As DNA, the CDR3 is TGTACCAGCAGTTTAGAAATGTCTCAGCCCCAGCATTTT. This encodes CTSSLEMSQPQHF.

This clonotype was counted a few times. The rearrangement links TRBV4-1 to TRBJ1-1; D not certain. The germline gives CDR1 MGHRA, CDR2 YSYEKL. The V end lost 1 base, the J end lost 4 bases, and 13 bases lay between the germline ends. This CDR3 has 15 amino acids. CDR3 amino acids: CASSQGEDRSTEAFF. Written as DNA, the CDR3 is TGCGCCAGCAGCCAAGGTGAAGACCGAAGCACTGAAGCTTTCTTT.

The V and J genes are TRBV19 and TRBJ2-3; tentatively, D is TRBD1 (5 bases). Germline CDR1 LNHDA, CDR2 SQIVND (reference sequence). V lost 5 bases to trimming and J lost 7 bases, with 16 bases between them. The CDR3 loop spans 14 amino acids. The CDR3 sequence is CASSVQGLSNTQYF. The CDR3 coding sequence is TGTGCCAGTAGTGTTCAGGGCCTTTCAAATACGCAGTATTTT.

This clonotype was observed a few times. The genes are TRBV3-1 and TRBJ1-4, with a weak D call TRBD1 (5 bases). V was trimmed by 4 bases and J by 4 bases, leaving 10 bases between them. In germline, CDR1 is LGHDT, CDR2 YNNKEL (reference sequence). CDR3 length: 14 amino acids. The CDR3 loop is CASSRDFSNEKLFF. The CDR3 DNA is TGTGCCAGCAGCCGGGACTTCAGTAATGAAAAACTGTTTTTT. Based on the CDR3 plus reference TRBV3-1 and TRBJ1-4, the full variable domain is DTAVSQTPKYLVTQMGNDKSIKCEQNLGHDTMYWYKQDSKKFLKIMFSYNNKELIINETVPNRFSPKSPDKAHLNLHINSLELGDSAVYFCASSRDFSNEKLFFGSGTQLSVL.

This clonotype occurred many times. V usage is TRBV11-2 and J usage is TRBJ1-4; D unclear. V was shortened by 5 bases and J by 0 bases, with 10 bases between the two germline ends. CDR3 size: 15 residues. Germline CDR1 SGHAT, CDR2 FQNNGV. The DNA for the CDR3 is TGTGCCAGCAGCCGAGAGCGGGCAACTAATGAAAAACTGTTTTTT. It encodes CASSRERATNEKLFF.